Listed below are T cell receptor beta chains from one sample, sequenced in a study of cytomegalovirus exposure and HLA in healthy donors. The data were produced by immunoSEQ multiplex PCR, yet TCRdb's version contains in-frame clones alone and is incomplete. Of some 120,000 clones detected, around 80% appear once; the ten largest clones hold 1% to 1.5%. Material for sequencing was PBMCs. The receptors shown here come from a female donor in good health and CMV-seronegative. Both conserved end residues are part of each CDR3. The D gene is left open where the match is weak. Size tells how often a clone was seen (once, few, many) or the class of an expanded clone, and some rows leave it out.

j_call d_call cdr3_length clone_size v_call cdr3_aa cdr3_nt
TRBJ2-7 TRBD2 14 few TRBV6-5 CASSERELTYEQYF TGTGCCAGCAGTGAGCGGGAGCTAACCTACGAGCAGTACTTC
TRBJ2-5 TRBD1 20 NA TRBV28 CASSLWQGTGGFRAAETQYF TGTGCCAGCAGTTTATGGCAAGGGACAGGGGGATTCCGGGCGGCGGAGACCCAGTACTTC
TRBJ2-7 TRBD1 15 NA TRBV6-1 CASSPWTGLGYEQYF TGTGCCAGCAGTCCCTGGACAGGTCTCGGGTACGAGCAGTACTTC
TRBJ1-1 TRBD1 19 NA TRBV5-8 CASSRLGQGGFSPRPEAFF TGTGCCAGCAGCCGACTGGGACAGGGTGGTTTTAGCCCCCGACCTGAAGCTTTCTTT
TRBJ2-7 NA 13 NA TRBV14 CASSPYRNYEQYF TGTGCCAGCAGCCCCTACAGAAATTACGAGCAGTACTTC
TRBJ1-1 NA 14 NA TRBV29-1 CSVEAGVLNTEAFF TGCAGCGTTGAAGCAGGGGTCCTCAACACTGAAGCTTTCTTT
TRBJ1-4 TRBD1 14 few TRBV7-9 CASSLGQINEKLFF TGTGCCAGCAGCTTGGGACAGATTAATGAAAAACTGTTTTTT
TRBJ1-3 TRBD1 15 few TRBV7-7 CASSPGQGIGNTIYF TGTGCTAGCAGCCCCGGACAGGGGATCGGAAACACCATATATTTT
TRBJ1-1 TRBD1 13 NA TRBV6-1 CASSEPGGAEAFF TGTGCCAGCAGTGAACCAGGGGGAGCTGAAGCTTTCTTT
TRBJ1-5 TRBD1 15 once TRBV2 CASSSLGTGGQPQHF TGTGCCAGCAGTTCTCTGGGGACAGGGGGACAGCCCCAGCATTTT
TRBJ2-1 NA 12 once TRBV2 CASRTDYNEQFF TGTGCCAGCAGGACAGATTACAATGAGCAGTTCTTC
TRBJ2-1 NA 15 NA TRBV19 CASSIGAYSYNEQFF TGTGCCAGTAGTATAGGAGCGTACTCCTACAATGAGCAGTTCTTC
TRBJ1-6 TRBD1 13 NA TRBV7-3 CASSWDSNSPLHF TGTGCCAGCAGCTGGGACAGCAATTCACCCCTCCACTTT
TRBJ2-1 TRBD2 15 NA TRBV25-1 CASSEFSGRATEQFF TGTGCCAGCAGTGAATTCAGCGGGAGGGCCACTGAGCAGTTCTTC
TRBJ2-7 TRBD2 14 NA TRBV28 CASSQGSSGRVQYF TGTGCCAGCAGTCAGGGGTCGAGCGGGAGGGTTCAGTACTTC
TRBJ2-7 TRBD2 12 few TRBV6-1 CATLTSAYEQYF TGTGCCACCCTCACTAGCGCCTACGAGCAGTACTTC